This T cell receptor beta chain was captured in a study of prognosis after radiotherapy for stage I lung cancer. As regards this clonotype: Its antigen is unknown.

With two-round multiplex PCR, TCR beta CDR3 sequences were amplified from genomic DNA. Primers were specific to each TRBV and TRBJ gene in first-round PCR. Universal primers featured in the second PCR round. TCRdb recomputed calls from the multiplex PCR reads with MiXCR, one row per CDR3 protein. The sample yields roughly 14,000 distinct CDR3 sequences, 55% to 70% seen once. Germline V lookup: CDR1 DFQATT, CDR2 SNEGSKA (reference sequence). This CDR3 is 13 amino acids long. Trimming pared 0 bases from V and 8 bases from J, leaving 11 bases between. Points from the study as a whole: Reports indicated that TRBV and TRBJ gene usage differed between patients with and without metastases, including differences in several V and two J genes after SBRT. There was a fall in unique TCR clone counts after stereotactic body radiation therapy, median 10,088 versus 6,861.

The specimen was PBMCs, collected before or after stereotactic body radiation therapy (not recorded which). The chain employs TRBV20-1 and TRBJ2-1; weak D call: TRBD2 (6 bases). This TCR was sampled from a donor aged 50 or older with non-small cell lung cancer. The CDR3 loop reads CSARESRGDEQFF. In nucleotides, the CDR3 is TGCAGTGCTAGAGAAAGCCGCGGGGATGAGCAGTTCTTC.